This T cell receptor (beta chain) emerged from a study of shared clonotypes between healthy human individuals. Repertoires were generated with immunoSEQ multiplex PCR, while TCRdb's copy carries only in-frame clones and drops some. The profile shows about 2.4 million clones, 93% of them singletons. CDR3 length: 17 amino acids. CDR1 is SGHRS, CDR2 YFSETQ, per germline. The V end was cut by 3 bases, the J end by 0 bases, with 16 bases between. The chain uses TRBV5-1 and TRBJ2-1; tentatively, D is TRBD2 (5 bases). The sample taken for sequencing was naive CD4+ T cells from PBMCs. Subset indicated: CD45RA+ positively selected. The clonotype was recovered from a young man in good health. Some clones in this sample may be carry-over from other donors' samples. CDR3 sequence (DNA): TGCGCCAGCAGCTACCTAGCTCCCTCGGGCTCCTACAATGAGCAGTTCTTC. This codes for CASSYLAPSGSYNEQFF.